The 23 T cell receptor beta chains below were found in one sample sequenced in a study of immune evolution from preneoplasia to lung adenocarcinoma. This table comes from immunoSEQ multiplex PCR, and its TCRdb copy is limited to in-frame clones, with some not included. The table has about 41,000 clones, more than 60% seen once. Sequenced sample: FFPE invasive lung adenocarcinoma tissue. These receptors were taken from a person in their sixties with lung adenocarcinoma.

The chain employs TRBV11-2 and TRBJ2-1, with D unclear. Trimming cost V 3 bases and J 2 bases, with 17 bases left between them. Germline V gene lookup returns CDR1 SGHAT and CDR2 FQNNGV. The CDR3 runs to 17 residues. This CDR3 reads CASSLRPTTTTYNEQFF. The CDR3 DNA reads as TGTGCCAGCAGCTTGCGGCCAACGACGACGACCTACAATGAGCAGTTCTTC.

The chain is built from TRBV29-1 and TRBJ2-7, with 7 nucleotides matching TRBD1. The CDR3 totals 13 residues. In germline, CDR1 is SQVTM, CDR2 ANQGSEA. V shed 5 bases and J 8 bases; nucleotides not matched to a gene: 12. CDR3 sequence reads: CSVYTGDRVKQYF. The CDR3 region has the DNA TGCAGCGTTTATACAGGGGACCGAGTCAAGCAGTACTTC.

The rearrangement links TRBV30 to TRBJ2-5; 10 nucleotides align to TRBD2. Germline CDR1 GTSNPN, CDR2 SVGIG (reference sequence). The V segment lost 0 bases and the J segment 5 bases; nucleotides outside the gene matches: 3. CDR3 length equals 14 residues. CDR3 amino acids: CAWSVAGGQETQYF. As DNA, the CDR3 is TGTGCCTGGAGTGTAGCGGGAGGGCAGGAGACCCAGTACTTC.

The rearrangement uses TRBV7-9 and TRBJ1-1; TRBD1 might be the D (5 bases). The length of the CDR3 is 13 residues. The ends were cut back, 7 bases at V and 0 bases at J, with 9 bases in the middle. Germline loops: CDR1 SEHNR, CDR2 FQNEAQ (reference sequence). As DNA, the CDR3 is TGTGCCAGCACCGCGACAGTGAACACTGAAGCTTTCTTT. This codes for CASTATVNTEAFF.

This rearrangement joins TRBV2 to TRBJ2-5, with no clear D. The CDR3 contains 12 residues. V lost 0 bases and J lost 5, with 4 bases in between. The V gene's germline CDR1 is SNHLY and CDR2 FYNNEI. The CDR3 DNA reads TGTGCCAGCAGTGAAGCTCGGGAGACCCAGTACTTC. Its protein product is CASSEARETQYF.

The chain joins TRBV11-2 to TRBJ2-2, with D perhaps matching TRBD2 (6 bases). V lost 0 bases and J lost 1, with 9 bases in between. The length of the CDR3 is 16 residues. Germline V lookup: CDR1 SGHAT, CDR2 FQNNGV. CDR3: CASSLDRERNTGELFF. In DNA, the CDR3 is TGTGCCAGCAGCTTAGACCGGGAGAGGAACACCGGGGAGCTGTTTTTT. The full variable domain, in which reference TRBV11-2 and TRBJ2-2 provide the parts outside the CDR3, is EAGVAQSPRYKIIEKRQSVAFWCNPISGHATLYWYQQILGQGPKLLIQFQNNGVVDDSQLPKDRFSAERLKGVDSTLKIQPAKLEDSAVYLCASSLDRERNTGELFFGEGSRLTVL.

The chain has TRBV15 and TRBJ2-5, with 10 nucleotides matching TRBD2. J lost 5 bases, V lost 3 bases, and 6 bases had no gene match. This CDR3 spans 15 amino acids. Germline V gene lookup returns CDR1 LNHNV and CDR2 YYDKDF (reference sequence). CDR3 nucleotides: TGTGCCACCAGCAGTCGGCTAGCGGGAGTGGAGACCCAGTACTTC. It specifies CATSSRLAGVETQYF.

The gene calls are TRBV28 and TRBJ1-1, with 9 positions matching TRBD1. V dropped 5 bases and J dropped 6; count of bases not matched to a gene: 10. Per germline, CDR1 MDHEN and CDR2 SYDVKM. The CDR3 length is 15 residues. The CDR3 loop is CASSKITGGRAEAFF. Written as DNA, the CDR3 is TGTGCCAGCAGTAAGATTACAGGGGGCCGGGCTGAAGCTTTCTTT. Based on the CDR3 plus reference TRBV28 and TRBJ1-1, the full variable domain is DVKVTQSSRYLVKRTGEKVFLECVQDMDHENMFWYRQDPGLGLRLIYFSYDVKMKEKGDIPEGYSVSREKKERFSLILESASTNQTSMYLCASSKITGGRAEAFFGQGTRLTVV.

The chain carries TRBV28 and TRBJ1-2; D unclear. Trimming shortened V by 6 bases and J by 6 bases, and 11 bases separated the two germline ends. There are 12 residues in the CDR3. CDR1 and CDR2 (germline): MDHEN, SYDVKM. The CDR3 DNA sequence: TGTGCCAGCAGGCGGACCGCCCATGGCTACACCTTC. It specifies CASRRTAHGYTF.

CDR3 in amino acids: CASSPSHGYTF. The CDR3 DNA is TGTGCCAGCAGCCCGAGCCATGGCTACACCTTC. The V call is TRBV6-5, the J call TRBJ1-2; D uncertain. The CDR3 totals 11 residues. The germline CDR1 and CDR2 sequences are MNHEY and SVGAGI. V lost 6 bases to trimming and J lost 6 bases, with 8 bases between them.

The chain links TRBV21-1 to TRBJ2-4; no check of the table's D call, TRBD1, against the DNA was made. TRBV21-1 is labeled a pseudogene. The length of the CDR3 is 18 residues. CDR3 in amino acids: CASSMDRGLGPAKNIQYF. Written as DNA, the CDR3 is TGTGCCAGCAGCATGGACAGGGGACTCGGTCCAGCCAAAAACATTCAGTACTTC.

This clone has a single count. V is TRBV5-1 and J is TRBJ1-4; D gene uncertain. V lost 0 bases, J lost 0 bases, and 9 bases lay in between. Germline V gene sequence: CDR1 SGHRS, CDR2 YFSETQ. The CDR3 totals 16 residues. The CDR3 bases are TGCGCCAGCAGCTTGGGGTCCATTGCAACTAATGAAAAACTGTTTTTT. Translated, it gives CASSLGSIATNEKLFF.

This chain uses TRBV4-1 with TRBJ2-5; TRBD1 matches at 11 bases. The V and J ends lost 3 bases and 1 base, in that order; junction bases with no gene match: 1. Germline V gene lookup returns CDR1 MGHRA and CDR2 YSYEKL. The CDR3 loop spans 15 amino acids. The CDR3: CASSQGQGGQETQYF. The CDR3 DNA reads as TGCGCCAGCAGCCAGGGACAGGGGGGCCAAGAGACCCAGTACTTC.

The chain links TRBV27 to TRBJ2-4, with TRBD1 identical over 7 bases. CDR1 is MNHEY and CDR2 is SMNVEV in the germline V gene (reference sequence). Unmatched junction bases numbered 6, after V lost 7 bases and J lost 3 bases. This CDR3 is 14 amino acids long. CDR3 sequence (DNA): TGTGCCAGCATGTCTGGGGACAGCAAAAACATTCAGTACTTC. It encodes CASMSGDSKNIQYF.

This clone has just a few counts. The chain is built from TRBV6-6 and TRBJ1-2; D may be TRBD1 (6 bases). V shed 8 bases and J shed 1 base, with 14 bases lying between them. Germline CDR1 and CDR2: MNHNY and SVGAGI (reference sequence). The CDR3 length is 14 residues. In DNA form, the CDR3 reads TGTGCCAGCTCTCCAGGGGATCTTAACTATGGCTACACCTTC. This codes for CASSPGDLNYGYTF.

The gene calls are TRBV18 and TRBJ2-6; 12 bases fit TRBD1. The CDR3 sequence is 18 residues long. CDR1 is KGHSH and CDR2 is LQKENI in the germline V gene. The J segment lost 2 bases and the V segment lost 6 bases, leaving 8 bases of the junction unmatched. The CDR3 loop is CASSLIGDRGPGANVLTF. Here the CDR3 DNA reads TGTGCCAGCTCGTTGATCGGGGACAGGGGGCCTGGGGCCAACGTCCTGACTTTC.

V and J are TRBV19 and TRBJ2-6; the match to TRBD1 covers 7 bases. CDR1 LNHDA and CDR2 SQIVND come from the germline V gene (reference sequence). The V and J ends lost 5 bases and 2 bases, in that order; junction bases with no gene match: 6. CDR3 length: 16 residues. The CDR3 protein is CASSDRVVAGANVLTF. The DNA for the CDR3 is TGTGCCAGTAGTGACAGGGTAGTCGCTGGGGCCAACGTCCTGACTTTC. Looking up the rest from reference TRBV19 and TRBJ2-6 gives the full variable domain: DGGITQSPKYLFRKEGQNVTLSCEQNLNHDAMYWYRQDPGQGLRLIYYSQIVNDFQKGDIAEGYSVSREKKESFPLTVTSAQKNPTAFYLCASSDRVVAGANVLTFGAGSRLTVL.

The chain carries TRBV25-1 and TRBJ2-5; D not resolved. The germline gives CDR1 MGHDK, CDR2 SYGVNS. Trimming left V 5 bases short and J 7 bases short, with 8 bases between. The CDR3 spans 11 residues. The CDR3 reads CASSLSRTQYF. The CDR3 DNA follows: TGTGCCAGCAGTCTATCTCGGACCCAGTACTTC.

V is TRBV5-1 and J is TRBJ2-1; D not certain. The V and J ends lost 1 base and 2 bases respectively, with 13 bases between them. The CDR3 totals 16 residues. Germline CDR1 is SGHRS and CDR2 is YFSETQ. The CDR3 loop reads CASSLLPASTYNEQFF. CDR3 nucleotide sequence: TGCGCCAGCAGCTTGCTTCCAGCGAGTACCTACAATGAGCAGTTCTTC.

V and J are TRBV7-9 and TRBJ2-5; 8 positions agree with TRBD2. The CDR3 extends over 18 amino acids. CDR1 is SEHNR and CDR2 is FQNEAQ in the germline V gene (reference sequence). The trim removed 5 bases at V and 1 base at J, leaving 15 bases unmatched. The CDR3 loop is CASSQDLAGAVIQETQYF. The CDR3 bases are TGTGCCAGCAGCCAAGATCTAGCGGGTGCTGTCATCCAAGAGACCCAGTACTTC.

The chain is built from TRBV21-1 and TRBJ1-5. TRBV21-1 is termed a pseudogene. The CDR3 covers 13 residues. Written as DNA, the CDR3 is TGTGCCACCAGCCGCCCGAGCAATCAGCCCCAGCATTTT. Protein sequence: CATSRPSNQPQHF.

This chain links TRBV7-2 with TRBJ2-3; D unclear. CDR3 length: 12 amino acids. V was pared by 3 bases and J by 4 bases, with 5 bases between. Germline V CDR1 and CDR2: SGHTA, FQGNSA. CDR3 DNA: TGTGCCAGCAGCTTTTACTCAGATACGCAGTATTTT. Its protein is CASSFYSDTQYF.

The chain uses TRBV11-3 and TRBJ2-3, with 9 nucleotides matching TRBD2. Germline V CDR1 and CDR2: SGHNT, YENEEA. The CDR3 is 12 residues long. With V trimmed by 5 bases and J by 6 bases, 0 bases remained unmatched. The CDR3 region is CASSAGGDTQYF. The DNA for the CDR3 is TGTGCCAGCAGCGCGGGGGGGGATACGCAGTATTTT.